One and the same sample provided the 16 T cell receptor beta chains below, sequenced in a study of molecular identifiers for immune sequencing clone quantification. TCRdb re-called the PCR reads through MiXCR, storing one row per CDR3 protein. The sample yields approximately 590,000 distinct CDR3 sequences, around 25% seen once. The source material was naive CD8+ T cells from blood, with Jurkat cell RNA spiked in. Subset reported: FACS-sorted CD8+CD4-CCR7+CD45RA+ naive T cells. The source is a human donor in good health. Some libraries in this study had Jurkat cell RNA spiked in.

The rearrangement links TRBV12-3 or TRBV12-4 to TRBJ2-5; TRBD1 aligns across 9 bases. Germline trimming cut 3 bases from V and 3 bases from J; bases unmatched to any gene: 11. This CDR3 has 17 amino acids. As DNA, the CDR3 is TGTGCCAGCAGTTTCACAGGGGGCCAACAAAGCAAAGAGACCCAGTACTTC. Its translation: CASSFTGGQQSKETQYF.

As for this clonotype: Being one base from a much bigger clone, this may be a read error. The J gene is TRBJ2-7, the V gene TRBV11-1; TRBD1 agrees at 7 bases. The germline V gene has CDR1 SGHAT and CDR2 FQDESV (reference sequence). The CDR3 has 15 residues. CDR3 in amino acids: CASSLDWDSFYAQYF. The CDR3 nucleotides read TGTGCCAGCAGCCTCGACTGGGACAGCTTCTACGCGCAGTACTTC.

In regard to this clonotype: It may be a read error: a sequence one base away is much more abundant. The rearrangement links TRBV13 to TRBJ2-1; D is undetermined. Germline V lookup: CDR1 PRHDT, CDR2 FYEKMQ (reference sequence). This CDR3 contains 13 residues. For the CDR3, the DNA is TGTGCCAGCAGCTTTCGCAGTTTAAATGGGCAGTTCTTC. Its translation is CASSFRSLNGQFF.

Of note for this clonotype: This may arise from a read error, as a much more abundant clone is one base away. The rearrangement links TRBV27 to TRBJ1-1; D unclear. From germline, CDR1 is MNHEY and CDR2 SMNVEV (reference sequence). The CDR3 spans 14 residues. The CDR3 spells CASSLAFSSPEASF. The CDR3 DNA is TGTGCCAGCAGTTTAGCGTTTAGTTCCCCTGAAGCTTCCTTT.

This clonotype was picked up a small number of times. The chain has TRBV18 and TRBJ2-7; D unclear. Germline loops: CDR1 KGHSH, CDR2 LQKENI. The CDR3 contains 13 residues. With 0 bases removed from V and 5 bases from J, the gap between germline ends came to 8 bases. The DNA of the CDR3 is TGTGCCAGCTCACCACCGTCTAGGGACGAGCAGTACTTC. It is translated as CASSPPSRDEQYF.

This clonotype was counted many times. The chain combines TRBV5-4 with TRBJ2-3, with 15 bases matching TRBD2. Germline CDR1 reads SGHNT; CDR2 reads YYREEE (reference sequence). V gave up 0 bases and J gave up 3 bases; unmatched junction bases: 8. CDR3 length: 19 amino acids. CDR3 nucleotides: TGTGCCAGCAGCTTGGCGGTAGGACTAGCGGGAGGGCCAACAGATACGCAGTATTTT. Encoded protein: CASSLAVGLAGGPTDTQYF.

The CDR3 is CASTAGTGTGDTQYF. In DNA, the CDR3 is TGTGCCAGCACTGCTGGGACAGGGACGGGAGATACGCAGTATTTT. The chain employs TRBV6-2 or TRBV6-3 and TRBJ2-3; 9 positions match TRBD1. Trimming at V came to 7 bases and at J to 5 bases, leaving 10 bases not matched to a gene. Per germline, CDR1 MNHEY and CDR2 SVGEGT. The CDR3 loop spans 15 amino acids.

A few counts support this clonotype. The chain has TRBV24-1 and TRBJ2-2; 9 positions agree with TRBD1. Germline values: CDR1 KGHDR, CDR2 SFDVKD. The CDR3 is made up of 16 amino acids. Trimming cost V 4 bases and J 1 base; bases outside gene matches: 3. The chain's CDR3 is CATSDPDRGNTGELFF. The CDR3 DNA reads as TGTGCCACCAGTGACCCGGACAGGGGGAACACCGGGGAGCTGTTTTTT.

About this clonotype itself: Relative to the germline gene, one junction end is altered; a read error may explain this. The chain links TRBV7-3 to TRBJ2-1, with D possibly matching TRBD1 (5 bases). In germline, CDR1 is SGHTA, CDR2 FQGTGA. CDR3 size: 15 residues. CDR3 region: CVSSSSGQGIYEQFF. In DNA form, the CDR3 reads TGTGTCAGCAGCTCTTCGGGTCAGGGTATCTATGAGCAGTTCTTC. The variable domain in full, with the rest retrieved from reference TRBV7-3 and TRBJ2-1, is GAGVSQTPSNKVTEKGKYVELRCDPISGHTALYWYRQSLGQGPEFLIYFQGTGAADDSGLPNDRFFAVRPEGSVSTLKIQRTERGDSAVYLCVSSSSGQGIYEQFFGPGTRLTVL.

The J gene is TRBJ2-7, the V gene TRBV20-1; D is ambiguous. Trimming shortened V by 2 bases and J by 5 bases, and 16 bases separated the two germline ends. The germline V gene has CDR1 DFQATT and CDR2 SNEGSKA (reference sequence). This CDR3 spans 14 amino acids. CDR3 nucleotides: TGCAGTGCTAGACTTCAAGACGAGTATCACGAGCAGTACTTC. As protein: CSARLQDEYHEQYF.

This chain uses TRBV30 with TRBJ2-3, with D unclear. Trimming shortened V by 0 bases and J by 2 bases, and 9 bases separated the two germline ends. The CDR3 consists of 14 residues. Per the germline V gene, CDR1 is GTSNPN and CDR2 is SVGIG (reference sequence). In DNA form, the CDR3 reads TGTGCCTGGAGTGTGGACGGATTCACAGATACGCAGTATTTT. Translation: CAWSVDGFTDTQYF.

This clonotype came up many times. The rearrangement links TRBV20-1 to TRBJ2-5; 8 bases map to TRBD2. The length of the CDR3 is 12 residues. Trimming cost V 4 bases and J 5 bases; bases outside gene matches: 3. In germline, CDR1 is DFQATT, CDR2 SNEGSKA (reference sequence). For the CDR3, the DNA is TGCAGTGCTAAACCGGGAGGGGAGACCCAGTACTTC. The encoded protein is CSAKPGGETQYF.

To note about this clonotype: A read error is possible here, since a much larger clone lies one base away. The chain combines TRBV7-9 with TRBJ1-3; D is undetermined. Germline V gene sequence: CDR1 SEHNR, CDR2 FQNEAQ (reference sequence). This CDR3 has 14 amino acids. The V gene lost 4 bases and the J gene lost 7 bases, with 14 bases spanning the gap. The CDR3 region is CASSSLVTANTIYF. The CDR3 bases are TGTGCCAGCAGCTCTTTGGTAACCGCGAACACCATATATTTT.

CDR3 DNA: TGTGCCAGCAGCCCGGGGATGGGGCGTTTGACCCAGCATTTT. Protein: CASSPGMGRLTQHF. This chain uses TRBV5-8 with TRBJ1-5; D perhaps matches TRBD1 (5 bases). Trimming shortened V by 4 bases and J by 11 bases, and 19 bases separated the two germline ends. Looked up from germline, CDR1 is SGHTS and CDR2 is YDEGEE. The CDR3 is made up of 14 amino acids.

J is TRBJ2-5 and V is TRBV19, with D hard to call. CDR3 size: 16 residues. Trimming removed 5 bases from V and 5 bases from J, with 21 bases in between. Germline lookup yields CDR1 LNHDA and CDR2 SQIVND (reference sequence). CDR3 sequence: CASSSVSSTPEETQYF. DNA of the CDR3: TGTGCCAGTAGTTCTGTCAGTTCCACCCCTGAGGAGACCCAGTACTTC.

The sample holds many counts of this clonotype. This sequence joins TRBV15 and TRBJ2-2; D gene uncertain. Germline V gene sequence: CDR1 LNHNV, CDR2 YYDKDF (reference sequence). This CDR3 has 15 residues. V dropped 6 bases and J dropped 4 bases, with 15 bases sitting between them. CDR3 nucleotides: TGTGCCACCAGTAATCTGGATTTGGGCACCGGGGAGCTGTTTTTT. Encoded protein: CATSNLDLGTGELFF.